These 26 T cell receptor beta chains were all obtained from the same sample, sequenced in a study of radiation and T cells in renal cell carcinoma. Described time point: baseline pretreatment blood. As to treatment: 15 Gy SBRT to primary tumor, nephrectomy 4 weeks later. Data came from immunoSEQ multiplex PCR; TCRdb stores just in-frame clones and leaves some out. Here the sample spans 130,000 to 150,000 clones, approximately 90% being singletons. The sample consisted of blood, taken from a patient whose treatment included radiotherapy and nephrectomy. These receptors were collected from a woman between 50 and 59 years old with renal cell carcinoma.

The chain combines TRBV7-9 with TRBJ2-2; 10 bases line up with TRBD1. This CDR3 spans 15 amino acids. Germline V gene data show CDR1 as SEHNR and CDR2 as FQNEAQ (reference sequence). The V and J ends lost 5 bases and 5 bases, in that order; junction bases with no gene match: 5. CDR3 sequence reads: CASSLGQGVTGELFF. The CDR3 nucleotides are TGTGCCAGCAGCCTCGGACAGGGGGTGACCGGGGAGCTGTTTTTT.

This clone was recorded a few times. V gene TRBV6-5 combines with J gene TRBJ1-6; 10 bases are shared with TRBD1. This CDR3 region has 14 residues. Trimming removed 6 bases from V and 10 bases from J; junction bases left unmatched: 6. The V gene's germline CDR1 is MNHEY and CDR2 SVGAGI. CDR3 bases: TGTGCCAGCAGCCCAGGACAGGGGGTCTCACCCCTCCACTTT. Translation: CASSPGQGVSPLHF.

The CDR3 protein is CAWNRISYEQYF. The CDR3 DNA is TGTGCCTGGAATCGGATCTCCTACGAGCAGTACTTC. The chain carries TRBV30 and TRBJ2-7; D is uncertain. This CDR3 has 12 amino acids. The germline gives CDR1 GTSNPN, CDR2 SVGIG (reference sequence). V lost 4 bases to trimming and J lost 0 bases, with 7 bases between them.

This sequence joins TRBV6-5 and TRBJ2-7; D might be TRBD1 (5 bases). The germline V and J ends were trimmed by 0 bases and 4 bases, with 13 bases remaining between them. The CDR3 loop spans 15 amino acids. Germline assignment: CDR1 MNHEY and CDR2 SVGAGI. The chain's CDR3 is CASSYSGRAGYEQYF. The DNA of the CDR3 is TGTGCCAGCAGTTACTCGGGCAGGGCCGGTTACGAGCAGTACTTC.

The rearrangement joins TRBV6-5 to TRBJ2-1, with D hard to call. The length of the CDR3 is 13 residues. Trimming pared 5 bases from V and 3 bases from J, leaving 8 bases between. Germline lookup yields CDR1 MNHEY and CDR2 SVGAGI. Here the CDR3 reads CASSTVHYNEQFF. In nucleotides, the CDR3 is TGTGCCAGCAGTACGGTTCACTACAATGAGCAGTTCTTC.

The V call is TRBV5-1, the J call TRBJ2-5; 12 bases are shared with TRBD1. The J call may be in error: the DNA end matches TRBJ2-7 better. Germline V gives CDR1 SGHRS, CDR2 YFSETQ. CDR3 length equals 15 residues. The CDR3 here is CASSLAGTGGHEQYF. The CDR3 DNA sequence: TGCGCCAGCAGCTTGGCCGGGACAGGGGGCCACGAGCAGTACTTC.

This chain joins TRBV14 and TRBJ1-2, with a weak D call TRBD1 (5 bases). V lost 4 bases and J 7 bases, leaving 13 bases between the germline ends. CDR3 length: 13 residues. CDR1 SGHDN and CDR2 FVKESK come from the germline V gene. The CDR3 loop is CASSRRGGAGYTF. Here the CDR3 DNA reads TGTGCCAGCAGCCGCCGAGGTGGGGCTGGCTACACCTTC.

Worth noting for this clone: The limits of the CDR3 on the DNA are not certain, so only TCRdb's listed CDR3 is given. The genes are TRBV30 and TRBJ2-5. The germline V gene encodes CDR1 GTSNPN and CDR2 SVGIG (reference sequence). The CDR3 has 12 amino acids, counting both end residues. The CDR3: CAWGFGSGPVDF.

Details on this clone: One end of the junction varies from germline; a read error may be responsible. Other nucleotide sequences from this sample produce the same CDR3. The chain carries TRBV7-9 and TRBJ1-4; D call uncertain. Germline CDR1 reads SEHNR; CDR2 reads FQNEAQ (reference sequence). CDR3 size: 14 residues. The CDR3 nucleotides are TGTGCCAGCAGCTTTCTCGATTTCGGGGAAAAACTGTTTTTC. Amino acid sequence: CASSFLDFGEKLFF.

This chain uses TRBV7-2 with TRBJ2-7; TRBD2 matches 10 bases. The germline CDR1 and CDR2 sequences are SGHTA and FQGNSA. V lost 0 bases, J lost 0 bases, and 11 bases stayed unmatched. The length of the CDR3 is 19 residues. This CDR3 reads CASSLADSGGRPFSYEQYF. CDR3 nucleotides: TGTGCCAGCAGCTTAGCCGATAGCGGGGGGAGGCCTTTCTCCTACGAGCAGTACTTC.

This chain joins TRBV7-2 and TRBJ2-5; the D gene could be TRBD1 or TRBD2 (5 bases each). Germline CDR1 SGHTA, CDR2 FQGNSA. The CDR3 is made up of 15 amino acids. The CDR3 DNA is TGTGTCTCGGCCCCCGGGACCTCCATGGGAGAGACCCAGTACTTC. Its protein product is CVSAPGTSMGETQYF.

To note about this clone: Different DNA sequences within this sample yield the same CDR3. The rearrangement joins TRBV18 to TRBJ1-6; D gene ambiguous. Germline values: CDR1 KGHSH, CDR2 LQKENI. Trimming removed 3 bases from V and 0 bases from J, with 9 bases in between. The CDR3 extends over 16 amino acids. The chain's CDR3 is CASSPRSSSYNSPLHF. In DNA form, the CDR3 reads TGTGCCAGCTCACCCAGGTCCAGCTCCTATAATTCACCCCTCCACTTT.

The V call is TRBV5-4, the J call TRBJ2-7, with D unresolved. V was shortened by 5 bases and J by 0 bases, with 12 bases between the two germline ends. The CDR3 length is 14 residues. Germline V gene lookup returns CDR1 SGHNT and CDR2 YYREEE (reference sequence). The CDR3 DNA sequence: TGTGCCAGCAGTCTGACTCTGAGCTCCTACGAGCAGTACTTC. Encoded protein: CASSLTLSSYEQYF. Combining the CDR3 with reference TRBV5-4 and TRBJ2-7 gives the whole variable domain ETGVTQSPTHLIKTRGQQVTLRCSSQSGHNTVSWYQQALGQGPQFIFQYYREEENGRGNFPPRFSGLQFPNYSSELNVNALELDDSALYLCASSLTLSSYEQYFGPGTRLTVT.

Only one count was recorded for this clone. The V and J genes are TRBV7-2 and TRBJ1-5; D gene uncertain. CDR3 length: 13 residues. CDR1 is SGHTA, CDR2 FQGNSA, per germline. Deletions cut 4 bases from V and 7 bases from J, with 11 bases between. The CDR3 DNA sequence: TGTGCCAGCAGCTCTTTTCGGGCGCAGCCCCAGCATTTT. Amino acids: CASSSFRAQPQHF.

The J gene is TRBJ1-2, the V gene TRBV29-1; the D is unclear. This CDR3 is built from 14 residues. V lost 1 base and J 0 bases, leaving 9 bases between the germline ends. Germline-derived CDR1 and CDR2 are SQVTM and ANQGSEA. The chain's CDR3 is CSVEGAETNYGYTF. Here the CDR3 DNA reads TGCAGCGTTGAAGGGGCAGAAACTAACTATGGCTACACCTTC.

This sequence joins TRBV19 and TRBJ1-6; D is unclear. V was cut by 6 bases and J by 7 bases, with 13 bases left in between. Germline CDR1 reads LNHDA; CDR2 reads SQIVND (reference sequence). The CDR3 is made up of 14 amino acids. For the CDR3, the DNA is TGTGCCAGTAGGATCGGACTGCCAAATTCACCCCTCCACTTT. Translation: CASRIGLPNSPLHF.

This clone showed up just once. The J gene is TRBJ1-2, the V gene TRBV18; 8 bases align to TRBD1. The CDR3 sequence is 13 residues long. V lost 6 bases, J lost 5 bases, and 5 bases stayed unmatched. Per the germline V gene, CDR1 is KGHSH and CDR2 is LQKENI. The CDR3 loop reads CASSDREGYGYTF. The CDR3 DNA follows: TGTGCCAGCTCGGACAGGGAGGGGTATGGCTACACCTTC.

The V call is TRBV10-1, the J call TRBJ1-5; D is unresolved. Germline V gives CDR1 WNHNN, CDR2 SYGVQD (reference sequence). With 3 bases removed from V and 7 bases from J, the gap between germline ends came to 7 bases. The CDR3 covers 12 residues. The CDR3 DNA is TGCGCCAGCAGTGATGGGATGCAGCCCCAGCATTTT. It yields the protein CASSDGMQPQHF.

J is TRBJ1-4 and V is TRBV30; a possible D gene is TRBD1 (6 bases). The CDR3 runs 14 residues. The germline V gene has CDR1 GTSNPN and CDR2 SVGIG (reference sequence). Trimming left V 2 bases short and J 8 bases short, with 15 bases between. In DNA form, the CDR3 reads TGTGCCTGGAGTCCCACAGGGATCCGGGAAAAACTGTTTTTT. Translating gives CAWSPTGIREKLFF.

This clone is a singleton in its sample. The genes are TRBV5-1 and TRBJ2-7, with 8 nucleotides matching TRBD1. Looked up from germline, CDR1 is SGHRS and CDR2 is YFSETQ. The CDR3 has 16 amino acids. J was trimmed by 2 bases and V by 3 bases; bases with no gene match: 10. The CDR3: CASSSHSGTGPYEQYF. In DNA, the CDR3 is TGCGCCAGCAGCTCGCATTCCGGGACAGGCCCCTACGAGCAGTACTTC.

The V and J genes are TRBV19 and TRBJ2-4; maybe TRBD1 (6 bases). V was clipped by 5 bases and J by 7 bases, with 33 bases between them. CDR3 length: 20 residues. From germline, CDR1 is LNHDA and CDR2 SQIVND (reference sequence). CDR3 in DNA: TGTGCCAGTAGTCGCCCATCTCGGGGCAGATCTGAGGGGGTAGGGAACATTCAGTACTTC. It codes for CASSRPSRGRSEGVGNIQYF. The entire variable domain, with the rest obtained from reference TRBV19 and TRBJ2-4, is as follows: DGGITQSPKYLFRKEGQNVTLSCEQNLNHDAMYWYRQDPGQGLRLIYYSQIVNDFQKGDIAEGYSVSREKKESFPLTVTSAQKNPTAFYLCASSRPSRGRSEGVGNIQYFGAGTRLSVL.

V usage is TRBV10-3 and J usage is TRBJ2-7; 10 bases map to TRBD1. This CDR3 is 16 amino acids long. Losses at the gene ends were 10 bases for V and 2 bases for J; bases not matched to a gene: 14. CDR1 is ENHRY, CDR2 SYGVKD, per germline. The CDR3 nucleotides are TGTGCCAGCAATGACGGGACAGGGGCCACCGCCTACGAGCAGTACTTC. It yields the protein CASNDGTGATAYEQYF.

The chain combines TRBV18 with TRBJ2-3; D not resolved. CDR1 KGHSH and CDR2 LQKENI come from the germline V gene. This CDR3 has 13 amino acids. With 3 bases removed from V and 0 bases from J, the gap between germline ends came to 4 bases. This CDR3 reads CASSPGSTDTQYF. The CDR3 nucleotides are TGTGCCAGCTCACCTGGGAGCACAGATACGCAGTATTTT.

This chain uses TRBV4-1 with TRBJ1-6; TRBD1 might be the D (5 bases). V lost 0 bases and J 11 bases, leaving 11 bases between the germline ends. The V gene's germline CDR1 is MGHRA and CDR2 YSYEKL. CDR3 length: 14 residues. The CDR3 nucleotides are TGCGCCAGCAGCCAAGATGGGACGTTCGCACCCCTCCACTTT. It is translated as CASSQDGTFAPLHF.

The chain combines TRBV6-1 with TRBJ2-3; no clear D gene. With 6 bases removed from V and 0 bases from J, the gap between germline ends came to 10 bases. Germline V gene sequence: CDR1 MNHNS, CDR2 SASEGT. The CDR3 covers 14 residues. Written as DNA, the CDR3 is TGTGCCAGCAGGGGTGGGTTTAGCACAGATACGCAGTATTTT. Amino acid sequence: CASRGGFSTDTQYF.

This chain links TRBV4-3 with TRBJ2-1; 12 nucleotides match TRBD2. The CDR3 is 19 amino acids. Germline V gene sequence: CDR1 LGHNA, CDR2 YSLEER. The trim removed 1 base at V and 9 bases at J, leaving 16 bases unmatched. The CDR3 bases are TGCGCCAGCAGCCAAGGCGGGCTACTAGCGGGGGGCCCTAGAAGTGAGCAGTTCTTC. Protein sequence: CASSQGGLLAGGPRSEQFF.